These T cell receptor beta chains were read from a single sample in a study of shared clonotypes between healthy human individuals. This table comes from immunoSEQ multiplex PCR, and its TCRdb copy is limited to in-frame clones, with some not included. This table has about 1,800,000 clones, about 94% appearing once. The sequenced material came from naive CD8+ T cells sorted from blood. These receptors were collected from a man aged 18 to 30 in good health. The CDR3 runs from the conserved cysteine through the conserved F or W. A D gene is named only where the DNA matches it firmly. A row's size may be missing; if present it is once, few, many or a size class.

D	size	V	length	J	CDR3	DNA
.	.	TRBV5-1	15	TRBJ2-7	CASSLALGFSYEQYF	TGCGCCAGCAGCTTGGCCCTTGGCTTCTCCTACGAGCAGTACTTC
.	once	TRBV19	11	TRBJ1-3	CASSPGNTIYF	TGTGCCAGTAGTCCCGGAAACACCATATATTTT
.	.	TRBV19	13	TRBJ2-1	CASSIMRGSEQFF	TGTGCCAGTAGTATTATGAGGGGGAGTGAGCAGTTCTTC
.	.	TRBV6-5	16	TRBJ2-2	CASSSTVFTGTGELFF	TGTGCCAGCAGTTCCACAGTATTTACAGGGACCGGGGAGCTGTTTTTT
.	.	TRBV7-9	15	TRBJ2-5	CASSGRDRSWETQYF	TGTGCCAGCAGCGGAAGAGACAGGAGCTGGGAGACCCAGTACTTC
.	.	TRBV30	14	TRBJ1-1	CAWSVPGMNTEAFF	TGTGCCTGGAGTGTCCCGGGTATGAACACTGAAGCTTTCTTT
.	.	TRBV5-6	12	TRBJ2-7	CASSRGPLEQYF	TGTGCCAGCAGCCGGGGGCCCTTAGAGCAGTACTTC
TRBD2	.	TRBV4-1	13	TRBJ2-7	CASGTSVSYEQYF	TGCGCCAGCGGGACTAGCGTTTCCTACGAGCAGTACTTC
TRBD2	once	TRBV7-7	15	TRBJ2-2	CASSSSAGGDGELFF	TGTGCTAGCAGCTCCTCAGCGGGGGGAGACGGGGAGCTGTTTTTT
.	.	TRBV4-3	13	TRBJ2-5	CASSQDRTETQYF	TGCGCCAGCAGCCAAGATCGGACGGAGACCCAGTACTTC
.	.	TRBV7-9	14	TRBJ2-1	CASSYEDRYNEQFF	TGTGCCAGCAGTTATGAGGATAGGTACAATGAGCAGTTCTTC
TRBD1	.	TRBV2	17	TRBJ2-7	CASSESGTGAEDYEQYF	TGTGCCAGCAGTGAAAGTGGGACAGGGGCAGAAGACTACGAGCAGTACTTC
TRBD1	.	TRBV30	14	TRBJ2-5	CAWRGTGFTETQYF	TGTGCCTGGAGAGGGACAGGGTTTACGGAGACCCAGTACTTC
.	.	TRBV5-1	16	TRBJ2-1	CASSLEGGDWFYEQFF	TGCGCCAGCAGCTTGGAGGGCGGGGACTGGTTCTATGAGCAGTTCTTC
.	few	TRBV27	13	TRBJ1-1	CASSLSLNTEAFF	TGTGCCAGCAGTTTATCGTTGAACACTGAAGCTTTCTTT
.	.	TRBV2	16	TRBJ1-1	CASSDTQGLSNTEAFF	TGTGCCAGCAGTGATACTCAGGGACTTTCGAACACTGAAGCTTTCTTT
.	.	TRBV11-1	18	TRBJ2-1	CASSLLTSGPSSYNEQFF	TGTGCCAGCAGCTTGCTAACTTCCGGGCCCAGCTCCTACAATGAGCAGTTCTTC
.	.	TRBV7-2	12	TRBJ2-7	CASSFSGLEQYF	TGTGCCAGCAGCTTTAGCGGTTTAGAGCAGTACTTC
.	once	TRBV5-4	12	TRBJ1-1	CASSPENTEAFF	TGTGCCAGCAGCCCAGAGAACACTGAAGCTTTCTTT
.	.	TRBV4-3	16	TRBJ2-5	CASSRIKNEGQETQYF	TGCGCCAGCAGCCGAATAAAGAATGAGGGCCAAGAGACCCAGTACTTC
TRBD2	.	TRBV28	13	TRBJ2-7	CASSFGGGYEQYF	TGTGCCAGCAGTTTCGGGGGGGGCTACGAGCAGTACTTC
.	few	TRBV28	17	TRBJ2-7	CASSVTLQGLLSYEQYF	TGTGCCAGCAGTGTAACTTTACAGGGATTACTCTCCTACGAGCAGTACTTC
.	.	TRBV7-9	18	TRBJ2-3	CASSLGGGPGSSTDTQYF	TGTGCCAGCAGCTTAGGTGGGGGTCCGGGATCTAGCACAGATACGCAGTATTTT
.	.	TRBV7-3	14	TRBJ2-3	CASSLTGGADTQYF	TGTGCCAGCAGCTTAACGGGCGGGGCGGATACGCAGTATTTT
.	.	TRBV4-2	18	TRBJ2-2	CASSRSPVSSLDPGELFF	TGTGCCAGCAGCAGAAGCCCGGTTTCGAGCCTAGATCCCGGGGAGCTGTTTTTT
TRBD2	.	TRBV5-6	15	TRBJ2-7	CASSLGLAGGYEQYF	TGTGCCAGCAGCTTGGGTCTAGCGGGAGGGTACGAGCAGTACTTC